These 27 T cell receptor beta chains originate from one sample sequenced in a study of siplizumab effects on memory and regulatory T cells. The protocol was immunoSEQ multiplex PCR, while the TCRdb copy is restricted to in-frame clones and leaves out a portion. The sample has about 120,000 clones, approximately 94% seen once. The sequencing input was non-Treg CD4+ T cells sorted from blood. The receptors come from a human donor in good health.

V usage is TRBV6-5 and J usage is TRBJ2-4; TRBD2 is a possible D gene (6 bases). The CDR3 has 12 residues. Trimming removed 6 bases from V and 8 bases from J, with 11 bases in between. Germline V gene data show CDR1 as MNHEY and CDR2 as SVGAGI. The CDR3 protein is CASRSSGYIQYF. The CDR3 nucleotides read TGTGCCAGCAGATCGAGCGGGTACATTCAGTACTTC.

The chain has TRBV5-4 and TRBJ2-3; 9 bases match TRBD2. The germline V gene has CDR1 SGHNT and CDR2 YYREEE (reference sequence). J was trimmed by 0 bases and V by 0 bases; bases with no gene match: 2. The length of the CDR3 is 16 residues. The CDR3 loop reads CASSLELAGSTDTQYF. The CDR3 DNA reads TGTGCCAGCAGCTTGGAACTAGCGGGTAGCACAGATACGCAGTATTTT.

The rearrangement links TRBV11-2 to TRBJ2-1, with unresolved D. The CDR3 runs to 13 residues. V was pared by 0 bases and J by 7 bases, with 7 bases between. Germline V gene data show CDR1 as SGHAT and CDR2 as FQNNGV. CDR3 residues: CASSLDVGNEQFF. CDR3 nucleotide sequence: TGTGCCAGCAGCTTAGATGTCGGGAATGAGCAGTTCTTC. The variable domain in full, completed from reference TRBV11-2 and TRBJ2-1, reads EAGVAQSPRYKIIEKRQSVAFWCNPISGHATLYWYQQILGQGPKLLIQFQNNGVVDDSQLPKDRFSAERLKGVDSTLKIQPAKLEDSAVYLCASSLDVGNEQFFGPGTRLTVL.

This chain connects TRBV5-4 to TRBJ2-2; D may be TRBD2 (6 bases). V was pared by 6 bases and J by 5 bases, with 14 bases between. CDR3 length: 14 residues. From germline, CDR1 is SGHNT and CDR2 YYREEE (reference sequence). The CDR3 DNA is TGTGCCAGCACCTTAGTAGCGGTTACCGGGGAGCTGTTTTTT. Encoded protein: CASTLVAVTGELFF.

This chain joins TRBV6-5 and TRBJ2-7; no clear D gene. The CDR3 contains 12 residues. Trimming removed 6 bases at V and 7 bases at J, with 13 bases between. Germline CDR1 is MNHEY and CDR2 is SVGAGI. The CDR3 DNA follows: TGTGCCAGCAGCCCTTCCTCCCTGGAGCAGTACTTC. The encoded protein is CASSPSSLEQYF.

The rearrangement links TRBV6-5 to TRBJ2-7; possibly TRBD2 for D (6 bases). Germline CDR1 reads MNHEY; CDR2 reads SVGAGI. The V and J ends lost 4 bases and 3 bases respectively, with 16 bases between them. This CDR3 is 15 amino acids long. CDR3 in amino acids: CASSSRAMGGYEQYF. The CDR3, as DNA: TGTGCCAGCAGTTCTAGGGCTATGGGGGGCTACGAGCAGTACTTC.

The rearrangement links TRBV6-6 to TRBJ2-3; unclear D gene. The CDR3 extends over 14 amino acids. Germline CDR1 MNHNY, CDR2 SVGAGI (reference sequence). The V and J ends lost 6 bases and 2 bases respectively, with 12 bases between them. The CDR3 DNA sequence: TGTGCCAGCAGGCCCCTTTGGAACACAGATACGCAGTATTTT. This sequence encodes CASRPLWNTDTQYF.

The J gene is TRBJ1-2, the V gene TRBV5-8; 8 positions agree with TRBD1. Germline V gene data show CDR1 as SGHTS and CDR2 as YDEGEE. CDR3 length equals 14 residues. The J segment lost 4 bases and the V segment lost 6 bases, leaving 8 bases of the junction unmatched. CDR3 nucleotide sequence: TGTGCCAGCAATATGGGACAGGCCGTCTATGGCTACACCTTC. As protein: CASNMGQAVYGYTF.

The genes are TRBV15 and TRBJ2-1, with unresolved D. With 3 bases removed from V and 10 bases from J, the gap between germline ends came to 7 bases. Germline V gives CDR1 LNHNV, CDR2 YYDKDF (reference sequence). The CDR3 extends over 11 amino acids. CDR3 amino acids: CATSSQREQFF. The CDR3 coding sequence is TGTGCCACCAGCAGCCAGCGAGAGCAGTTCTTC.

The genes are TRBV18 and TRBJ2-3; D remains unclear. Germline assignment: CDR1 KGHSH and CDR2 LQKENI. Trimming left V 5 bases short and J 4 bases short, with 7 bases between. The CDR3 totals 12 residues. Here the CDR3 reads CASSIRADTQYF. DNA of the CDR3: TGTGCCAGCTCAATTCGGGCAGATACGCAGTATTTT.

V is TRBV6-6 and J is TRBJ1-1; no clear D. This CDR3 comprises 12 residues. The V end lost 6 bases, the J end lost 4 bases, and 9 bases lay between the germline ends. Germline lookup yields CDR1 MNHNY and CDR2 SVGAGI (reference sequence). The CDR3 DNA reads as TGTGCCAGCAGCCCCCAGAGCACTGAAGCTTTCTTT. Translated: CASSPQSTEAFF.

V usage is TRBV5-6 and J usage is TRBJ1-2, with a tentative D call TRBD1 (5 bases). Trimming removed 4 bases at V and 2 bases at J, with 18 bases between. The CDR3 is made up of 16 amino acids. Germline CDR1 and CDR2: SGHDT and YYEEEE. CDR3 coding DNA: TGTGCCAGCAGCATGGGGGTGCAGGGCATCAACTATGGCTACACCTTC. Protein sequence: CASSMGVQGINYGYTF. The entire variable domain, with the rest obtained from reference TRBV5-6 and TRBJ1-2, is as follows: DAGVTQSPTHLIKTRGQQVTLRCSPKSGHDTVSWYQQALGQGPQFIFQYYEEEERQRGNFPDRFSGHQFPNYSSELNVNALLLGDSALYLCASSMGVQGINYGYTFGSGTRLTVV.

The chain uses TRBV6-5 and TRBJ1-5, with D possibly TRBD1 on 6 matching bases. This CDR3 spans 15 amino acids. Germline V gene lookup returns CDR1 MNHEY and CDR2 SVGAGI. V was clipped by 0 bases and J by 5 bases, with 11 bases between them. CDR3 sequence (DNA): TGTGCCAGCAGTTACTCAGGGGGGGCAGATCAGCCCCAGCATTTT. Its protein is CASSYSGGADQPQHF.

The rearrangement links TRBV11-2 to TRBJ2-7, with TRBD2 matching 8 bases. CDR3 length: 14 amino acids. J lost 2 bases, V lost 5 bases, and 5 bases had no gene match. The germline gives CDR1 SGHAT, CDR2 FQNNGV. CDR3 coding DNA: TGTGCCAGCAGCCGGGGGGGGACACCCTACGAGCAGTACTTC. Amino acids: CASSRGGTPYEQYF.

This clone was detected once. This sequence joins TRBV7-9 and TRBJ2-1, with 13 bases fitting TRBD2. Germline lookup yields CDR1 SEHNR and CDR2 FQNEAQ (reference sequence). The J segment lost 7 bases and the V segment lost 2 bases, leaving 5 bases of the junction unmatched. The CDR3 covers 16 residues. Here the CDR3 reads CASSLYGLAGANEQFF. The CDR3 DNA is TGTGCCAGCAGCTTATACGGACTAGCGGGAGCGAATGAGCAGTTCTTC.

The chain combines TRBV18 with TRBJ1-1, with a possible D match to TRBD1 (5 bases). The CDR3 consists of 13 residues. The germline CDR1 and CDR2 sequences are KGHSH and LQKENI. V lost 6 bases and J lost 1, with 9 bases in between. The CDR3 DNA is TGTGCCAGCTCGGAGGGGAGGAACACTGAAGCTTTCTTT. Amino acid sequence: CASSEGRNTEAFF.

The chain uses TRBV30 and TRBJ1-2; possible D gene TRBD1, 6 bases. This CDR3 has 13 amino acids. The germline gives CDR1 GTSNPN, CDR2 SVGIG (reference sequence). The V and J ends lost 0 bases and 2 bases respectively, with 7 bases between them. The CDR3 loop is CAWSVDRNYGYTF. The CDR3 coding sequence is TGTGCCTGGAGTGTGGACAGAAACTATGGCTACACCTTC.

V is TRBV18 and J is TRBJ1-2; no clear D. CDR3 length: 15 residues. V was shortened by 3 bases and J by 3 bases, with 14 bases between the two germline ends. CDR1 KGHSH and CDR2 LQKENI come from the germline V gene. CDR3 protein: CASSPTGWWDYGYTF. In DNA, the CDR3 is TGTGCCAGCTCACCGACGGGGTGGTGGGACTATGGCTACACCTTC.

The chain is built from TRBV19 and TRBJ1-3; no clear D gene. Looked up from germline, CDR1 is LNHDA and CDR2 is SQIVND (reference sequence). The CDR3 totals 13 residues. V shed 3 bases and J shed 4 bases, with 7 bases lying between them. The CDR3 region has the DNA TGTGCCAGTAGTATTCCGGGGGGAAACACCATATATTTT. It is translated as CASSIPGGNTIYF.

The chain's CDR3 is CASRAPEETQYF. The CDR3 bases are TGTGCCAGCAGAGCCCCCGAAGAGACCCAGTACTTC. The chain is built from TRBV6-6 and TRBJ2-5; the D is unclear. CDR1 MNHNY and CDR2 SVGAGI come from the germline V gene (reference sequence). The CDR3 has 12 amino acids. With 6 bases removed from V and 3 bases from J, the gap between germline ends came to 8 bases.

About this clone: The same CDR3 can be traced to other DNA sequences in this sample. The chain employs TRBV5-1 and TRBJ1-5; 7 bases agree with TRBD1. Looked up from germline, CDR1 is SGHRS and CDR2 is YFSETQ. The length of the CDR3 is 13 residues. V was clipped by 1 base and J by 5 bases; unmatched bases: 0. The CDR3 DNA reads TGCGCCAGCAGCTTGACAGGGGATCAGCCCCAGCATTTT. It translates to CASSLTGDQPQHF.

This chain connects TRBV5-1 to TRBJ1-5; a weak D match, TRBD1 (6 bases). The CDR3 covers 16 residues. V lost 4 bases, J lost 3 bases, and 17 bases lay in between. Germline CDR1 is SGHRS and CDR2 is YFSETQ. CDR3 nucleotides: TGCGCCAGCAGCCCAGGACTGGACAGCCACAATCAGCCCCAGCATTTT. Translated, it gives CASSPGLDSHNQPQHF.

As DNA, the CDR3 is TGTGCCAGCAGCTTAGGGGCGCAGTCGAACACCGGGGAGCTGTTTTTT. Amino acid sequence: CASSLGAQSNTGELFF. V and J are TRBV11-3 and TRBJ2-2; D not resolved. Germline loops: CDR1 SGHNT, CDR2 YENEEA. Deletions cut 1 base from V and 0 bases from J, with 9 bases between. This CDR3 is 16 amino acids long.

The chain recombines TRBV4-1 with TRBJ1-5; tentative D call: TRBD1 (6 bases). V lost 1 base and J 3 bases, leaving 16 bases between the germline ends. Germline V gives CDR1 MGHRA, CDR2 YSYEKL. The CDR3 runs to 17 residues. The CDR3 loop reads CASSQAPRGPLNQPQHF. The CDR3 DNA reads TGCGCCAGCAGCCAAGCCCCACGGGGGCCTCTCAATCAGCCCCAGCATTTT.

This clone has more than one count but fewer than ten. The chain employs TRBV7-8 and TRBJ2-7, with D perhaps TRBD1 (5 bases). Trimming pared 5 bases from V and 4 bases from J, leaving 15 bases between. CDR3 length equals 14 residues. Germline V gives CDR1 SGHVS, CDR2 FQNEAQ. CDR3 sequence reads: CASSLTAHSYEQYF. DNA of the CDR3: TGTGCCAGCAGCCTGACAGCCCACTCGTACGAGCAGTACTTC.

This CDR3 reads CASTVDRQNSPLHF. The CDR3 DNA follows: TGTGCCAGCACCGTGGACAGACAAAATTCACCCCTCCACTTT. The chain uses TRBV11-2 and TRBJ1-6, with D possibly TRBD1 on 6 matching bases. The length of the CDR3 is 14 residues. V was trimmed by 7 bases and J by 7 bases, leaving 14 bases between them. Germline-derived CDR1 and CDR2 are SGHAT and FQNNGV.

This chain joins TRBV27 and TRBJ1-5; the D is unclear. Germline CDR1 and CDR2: MNHEY and SMNVEV (reference sequence). V lost 7 bases to trimming and J lost 3 bases, with 16 bases between them. This CDR3 region has 15 residues. The CDR3 sequence: CASTRNGDNNQPQHF. The CDR3 region has the DNA TGTGCCAGCACCCGCAACGGGGATAACAATCAGCCCCAGCATTTT.